The clone carrying this T cell receptor beta chain has a single count. The sample is drawn from a study of blood T cell repertoires in COVID-19. Whole-study context: Samples came from the United States, Italy and Spain, spanning acute and convalescent COVID-19. Sample material is recorded as cDNA or gDNA derived from T cells, B-cell-depleted T cells, or PBMCs.

Seattle enrolled patients during active infection and tracked them longitudinally. In the source study's methods: Cell counts per sample came from amplifying reference gene primers. Assay used: immunoSEQ multiplex PCR; TCRdb lists only in-frame clones, some missing. That table is the source of V, J and clone size, and D and trimming were worked out from the DNA. The sample lists about 160,000 clones; 75% to 85% were seen once. V was pared by 5 bases and J by 5 bases, with 8 bases of the junction left unmatched. The CDR3 covers 15 residues. Germline lookup yields CDR1 LGHDT and CDR2 YNNKEL (reference sequence).

The sequence derives from a woman aged 55-69 years with COVID-19, enrolled during active disease. The J gene is TRBJ1-4, the V gene TRBV3-1 (or the pseudogene TRBV3-2), with 7 nucleotides matching TRBD1. The sequenced sample was peripheral blood. CDR3 in amino acids: CASSNRQGGNEKLFF. CDR3 bases: TGTGCCAGCAGCAATCGACAGGGCGGAAATGAAAAACTGTTTTTT.